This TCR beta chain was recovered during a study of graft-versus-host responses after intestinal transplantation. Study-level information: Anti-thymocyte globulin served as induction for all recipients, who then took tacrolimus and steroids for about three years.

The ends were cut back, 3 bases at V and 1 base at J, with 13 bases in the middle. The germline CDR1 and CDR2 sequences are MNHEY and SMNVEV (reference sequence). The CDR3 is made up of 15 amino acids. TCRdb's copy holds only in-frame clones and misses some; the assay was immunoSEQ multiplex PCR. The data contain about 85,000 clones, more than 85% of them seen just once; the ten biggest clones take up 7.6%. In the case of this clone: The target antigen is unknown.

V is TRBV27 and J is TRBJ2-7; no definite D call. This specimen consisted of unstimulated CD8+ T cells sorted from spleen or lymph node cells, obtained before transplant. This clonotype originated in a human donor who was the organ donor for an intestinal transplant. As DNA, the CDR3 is TGTGCCAGCAGTTTTCGTTGGGCAGGTTCCTACGAGCAGTACTTC. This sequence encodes CASSFRWAGSYEQYF.